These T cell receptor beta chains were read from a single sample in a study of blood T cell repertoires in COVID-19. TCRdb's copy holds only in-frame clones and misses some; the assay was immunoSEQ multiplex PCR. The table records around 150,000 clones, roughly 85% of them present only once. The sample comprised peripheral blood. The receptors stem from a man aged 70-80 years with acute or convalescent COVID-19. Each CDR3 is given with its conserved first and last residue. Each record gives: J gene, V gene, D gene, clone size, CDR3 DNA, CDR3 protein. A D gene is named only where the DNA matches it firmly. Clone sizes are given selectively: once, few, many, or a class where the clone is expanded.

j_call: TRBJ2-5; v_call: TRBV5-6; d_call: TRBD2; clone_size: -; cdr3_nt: TGTGCCAGCAGCTTCCTAGCGGGAGGGTTGGAGACCCAGTACTTC; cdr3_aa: CASSFLAGGLETQYF
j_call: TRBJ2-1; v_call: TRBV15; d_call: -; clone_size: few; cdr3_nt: TGTGCCACCAGCGGTGTTAGCGCGACGAGCTCCTACAATGAGCAGTTCTTC; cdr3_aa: CATSGVSATSSYNEQFF
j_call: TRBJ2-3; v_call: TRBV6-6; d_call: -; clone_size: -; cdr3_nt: TGTGCCAGCAGTTACCGGGGGGATACGCAGTATTTT; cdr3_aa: CASSYRGDTQYF
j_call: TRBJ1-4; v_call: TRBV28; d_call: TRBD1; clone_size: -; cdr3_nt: TGTGCCAGCAGTTTTCTCCGGGACAGATTTAATGAAAAACTGTTTTTT; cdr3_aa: CASSFLRDRFNEKLFF
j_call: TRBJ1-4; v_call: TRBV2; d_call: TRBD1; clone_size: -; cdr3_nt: TGTGCCAGCAACTCAGGGGGCGATGAAAAACTGTTTTTT; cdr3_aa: CASNSGGDEKLFF
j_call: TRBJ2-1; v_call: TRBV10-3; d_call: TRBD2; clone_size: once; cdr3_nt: TGTGCCATCAGTGAGTCCGTTAGCGGGACCTCCTACAATGAGCAGTTCTTC; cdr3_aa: CAISESVSGTSYNEQFF
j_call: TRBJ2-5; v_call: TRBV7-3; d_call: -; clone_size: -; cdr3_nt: TGTGCCAGCAGCTCCCAGGGGGGCGACCAAGAGACCCAGTACTTC; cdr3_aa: CASSSQGGDQETQYF
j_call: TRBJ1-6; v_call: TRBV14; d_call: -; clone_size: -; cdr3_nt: TGTGCCAGCAGCCAAGATCTGGGCTCACCCCTCCACTTT; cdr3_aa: CASSQDLGSPLHF
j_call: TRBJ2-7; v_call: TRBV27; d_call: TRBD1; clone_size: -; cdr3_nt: TGTGCCAGCAGGGCCCGACAGGGAAGTTGGGAGCAGTACTTC; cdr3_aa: CASRARQGSWEQYF
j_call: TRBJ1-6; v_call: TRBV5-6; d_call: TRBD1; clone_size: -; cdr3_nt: TGTGCCAGCAGTTGGACAGGGGGAAATTCACCCCTCCACTTT; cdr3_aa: CASSWTGGNSPLHF
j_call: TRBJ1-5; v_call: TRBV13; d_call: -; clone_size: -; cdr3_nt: TGTGCCAGCAGCTTAGGGCAGGGTGGGCAGCCCCAGCATTTT; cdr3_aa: CASSLGQGGQPQHF
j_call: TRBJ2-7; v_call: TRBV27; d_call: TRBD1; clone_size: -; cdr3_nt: TGTGCCAGCAGTCCTCGACAGGGGGGCGCCGAGCAGTACTTC; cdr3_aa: CASSPRQGGAEQYF
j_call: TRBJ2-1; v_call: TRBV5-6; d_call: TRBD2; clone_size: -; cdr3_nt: TGTGCCAGCAGCTCCATAGCGGGAGGGGATTACAATGAGCAGTTCTTC; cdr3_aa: CASSSIAGGDYNEQFF
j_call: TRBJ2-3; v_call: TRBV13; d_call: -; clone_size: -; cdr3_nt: TGTGCCAGCAGCTTACGAGCGTCAGATACGCAGTATTTT; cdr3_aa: CASSLRASDTQYF
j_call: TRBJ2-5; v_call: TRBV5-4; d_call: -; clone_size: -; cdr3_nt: TGTGCCAGCAGCTTGGGGCAGGGCGAGAAGACCCAGTACTTC; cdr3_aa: CASSLGQGEKTQYF
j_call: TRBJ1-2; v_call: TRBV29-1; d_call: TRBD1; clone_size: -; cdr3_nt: TGCAGCGTCTCCGGGACAGGGGGACGATACACCTTC; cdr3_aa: CSVSGTGGRYTF
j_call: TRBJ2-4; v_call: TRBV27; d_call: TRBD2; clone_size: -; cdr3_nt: TGTGCCAGCAGGCTACTAGCGGGAGCGGGGGCGGCCAAAAACATTCAGTACTTC; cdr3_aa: CASRLLAGAGAAKNIQYF
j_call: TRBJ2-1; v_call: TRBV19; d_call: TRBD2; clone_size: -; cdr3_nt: TGTGCCAGTAGTCCCCGGGCTAGCGGAATATTCTCCTACAATGAGCAGTTCTTC; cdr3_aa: CASSPRASGIFSYNEQFF
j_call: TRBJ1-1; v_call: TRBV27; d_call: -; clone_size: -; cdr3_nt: TGTGCCAGCAGTTTTTACGGGTTCACTGAAGCTTTCTTT; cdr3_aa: CASSFYGFTEAFF
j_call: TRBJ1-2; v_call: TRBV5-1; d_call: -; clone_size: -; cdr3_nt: TGCGCCAGCAGCTTGGAACCGGGACTTTGGGCTAACTATGGCTACACCTTC; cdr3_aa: CASSLEPGLWANYGYTF
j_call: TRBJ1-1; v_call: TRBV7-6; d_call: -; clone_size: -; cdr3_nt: TGTGCCAGCAGCCGCACCGGGACATCGGAAGCTTTCTTT; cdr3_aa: CASSRTGTSEAFF
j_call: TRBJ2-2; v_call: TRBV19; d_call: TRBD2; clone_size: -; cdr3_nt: TGTGCCAGTAGTAGATTAGCGGGAGGGCCCGACACCGGGGAGCTGTTTTTT; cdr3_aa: CASSRLAGGPDTGELFF
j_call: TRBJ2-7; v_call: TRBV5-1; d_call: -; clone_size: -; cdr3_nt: TGCGCCAGCGGACGTGGACAGACCGCCTACGAGCAGTACTTC; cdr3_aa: CASGRGQTAYEQYF